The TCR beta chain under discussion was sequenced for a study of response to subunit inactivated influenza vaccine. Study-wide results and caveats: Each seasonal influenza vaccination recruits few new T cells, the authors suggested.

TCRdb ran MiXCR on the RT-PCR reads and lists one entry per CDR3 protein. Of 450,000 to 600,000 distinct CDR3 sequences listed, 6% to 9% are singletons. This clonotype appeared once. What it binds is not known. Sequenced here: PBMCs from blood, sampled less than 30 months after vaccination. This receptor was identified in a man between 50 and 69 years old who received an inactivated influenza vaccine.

This CDR3 reads CASSEGVRSNQPQHF. CDR3 in DNA: TGTGCCAGCAGTGAAGGGGTAAGAAGCAATCAGCCCCAGCATTTT. The chain employs TRBV2 and TRBJ1-5; D is uncertain. Germline loops: CDR1 SNHLY, CDR2 FYNNEI. The CDR3 totals 15 residues. V lost 1 base, J lost 1 base, and 8 bases lay in between.